The entry below gives a single TCR beta chain sequence along with its context. This record comes from a study of T cell responses to AZD1222 COVID-19 vaccine. Libraries were prepared by immunoSEQ multiplex PCR; TCRdb keeps only in-frame clonotypes and omits some of them. The top ten hold 2.5% to 3.5% of the sample, which has about 120,000 clones, approximately 86% seen once. Trimming removed 0 bases at V and 0 bases at J, with 8 bases between. The germline gives CDR1 SGDLS, CDR2 YYNGEE. CDR3 size: 15 residues. This sequence was found in an adult who received the AZD1222 COVID-19 vaccine. This chain links TRBV9 with TRBJ2-3; D is ambiguous. Here the sequenced sample was peripheral blood, taken 28 days after the second AZD1222 dose. CDR3 protein: CASSVERSSTDTQYF. In DNA, the CDR3 is TGTGCCAGCAGCGTAGAGAGGTCTAGCACAGATACGCAGTATTTT.